This is a list of T cell receptor beta chains from one sample in a study of post-analysis software for immune sequencing data. Each CDR3 protein gets one entry after TCRdb re-called the PCR reads with MiXCR. The sample lists 150,000 to 200,000 distinct CDR3 sequences, approximately 30% occurring once. Sequencing used blood. The receptors stem from a girl aged 10 to 17 with multiple sclerosis. Each CDR3 is given with its conserved first and last residue. The D gene is left open where the match is weak. Clone size, where shown, is once, few, many, or a class for clones that have expanded.

size,V,J,D,CDR3,DNA
few,TRBV5-6,TRBJ2-1,-,CASNTINEQFF,TGTGCCAGCAACACCATTAATGAGCAGTTCTTC
-,TRBV27,TRBJ1-1,-,CASSPGQQNTEAFF,TGTGCCAGCAGTCCCGGACAGCAGAACACTGAAGCTTTCTTT
many,TRBV10-1,TRBJ2-3,TRBD2,CASSESLAGGPLLMTDTQYF,TGCGCCAGCAGTGAGTCTCTAGCGGGAGGGCCTCTGTTAATGACAGATACGCAGTATTTT
-,TRBV3-1,TRBJ1-5,-,CASRDKTTGVSNQPQHF,TGTGCCAGCAGGGACAAGACGACAGGCGTGAGCAATCAGCCCCAGCATTTT
few,TRBV6-2/TRBV6-3,TRBJ1-5,-,CASTRGWGQPQHF,TGTGCCAGCACCCGGGGTTGGGGACAGCCCCAGCATTTT
few,TRBV5-1,TRBJ2-2,-,CASSLGPRDTGELFF,TGCGCCAGCAGCCTGGGACCCAGGGACACCGGGGAGCTGTTTTTT
-,TRBV28,TRBJ2-4,TRBD1,CASSSTGSNIQYF,TGTGCCAGCAGTTCGACAGGGTCAAACATTCAGTACTTC
-,TRBV5-1,TRBJ2-5,TRBD1,CASGASGQSQETQYF,TGCGCCAGCGGAGCCTCGGGACAGTCTCAAGAGACCCAGTACTTC
-,TRBV27,TRBJ1-2,TRBD1,CASSFRDRPTHGYTF,TGTGCCAGCAGTTTCCGGGACAGGCCGACCCATGGCTACACCTTC
-,TRBV20-1,TRBJ2-7,TRBD2,CSARLGGNYEQYF,TGCAGTGCTAGACTCGGGGGGAACTACGAGCAGTACTTC
few,TRBV20-1,TRBJ2-5,-,CSARDLERNQETQYF,TGCAGTGCTAGAGATCTGGAGCGGAACCAAGAGACCCAGTACTTC
few,TRBV5-1,TRBJ2-4,TRBD1,CASSLVGTGGNIQYF,TGCGCCAGCAGCTTGGTGGGGACAGGGGGGAACATTCAGTACTTC
few,TRBV11-3,TRBJ1-5,TRBD1,CASSLASPDRKTCGSNQPQHF,TGTGCCAGCAGCTTAGCTTCCCCGGACAGGAAAACGTGTGGTAGCAATCAGCCCCAGCATTTT
few,TRBV28,TRBJ1-2,-,CASTTSPTVNYGYTF,TGTGCCAGCACCACCTCTCCGACAGTTAACTATGGCTACACCTTC
many,TRBV27,TRBJ2-6,-,CASSFQLTGSGANVLTF,TGTGCCAGCAGTTTTCAGCTCACGGGATCTGGGGCCAACGTCCTGACTTTC
many,TRBV10-3,TRBJ2-7,TRBD1,CAATPGQDSYEQYF,TGTGCCGCAACCCCGGGACAGGACTCCTACGAGCAGTACTTC
many,TRBV12-3/TRBV12-4,TRBJ2-3,-,CASRDRPEETQYF,TGTGCCAGCAGGGACCGCCCGGAGGAAACGCAGTATTTT
many,TRBV24-1,TRBJ2-7,TRBD1,CATSDGTGFGEQYF,TGTGCCACCAGTGACGGGACAGGGTTCGGCGAGCAGTACTTC
-,TRBV12-3/TRBV12-4,TRBJ1-1,-,CASSISGDMNTEAFF,TGTGCCAGCAGCATAAGCGGGGACATGAACACTGAAGCTTTCTTT
many,TRBV5-6,TRBJ2-5,TRBD1,CASSSGTGFGETQYF,TGTGCCAGCAGCTCCGGGACAGGTTTCGGGGAGACCCAGTACTTC
few,TRBV27,TRBJ1-1,TRBD1,CASTPWGTGGPEAFF,TGTGCCAGCACCCCCTGGGGGACAGGTGGCCCTGAAGCTTTCTTT
few,TRBV5-6,TRBJ1-1,-,CASSSQNEAFF,TGTGCCAGCAGCTCGCAAAATGAAGCTTTCTTT
few,TRBV5-1,TRBJ2-7,TRBD2,CASSLLLAGGPDEQYF,TGCGCCAGCAGCTTACTGCTAGCGGGAGGGCCCGACGAGCAGTACTTC
few,TRBV7-9,TRBJ1-3,TRBD1,CASPGTDRNTIYF,TGTGCCAGCCCAGGGACAGATAGAAACACCATATATTTT
-,TRBV12-3/TRBV12-4,TRBJ1-1,-,CASSFGGRAEAFF,TGTGCCAGCAGTTTTGGGGGGCGGGCTGAAGCTTTCTTT
many,TRBV7-8,TRBJ2-7,-,CASSYKSGRPTSEQYF,TGTGCCAGCAGCTATAAATCCGGACGGCCCACGTCCGAGCAGTACTTC
many,TRBV12-3/TRBV12-4,TRBJ2-1,-,CASSKHGEQFF,TGTGCCAGCAGCAAACACGGTGAGCAGTTCTTC
many,TRBV28,TRBJ2-3,-,CASRGQTRGTDTQYF,TGTGCCAGCCGGGGACAAACTAGAGGCACAGATACGCAGTATTTT
few,TRBV5-5,TRBJ2-1,-,CASSPGGGNHNEQFF,TGTGCCAGCAGCCCCGGAGGGGGTAACCACAATGAGCAGTTCTTC
few,TRBV12-3/TRBV12-4,TRBJ1-6,-,CASSLRQANSPLHF,TGTGCCAGCAGTCTTCGACAGGCTAATTCACCCCTCCACTTT
few,TRBV7-8,TRBJ2-1,-,CASSISGVNEQFF,TGTGCCAGCAGCATCTCAGGGGTCAATGAGCAGTTCTTC
many,TRBV4-1,TRBJ2-7,-,CASSQGAGLGSYEQYF,TGCGCCAGCAGCCAAGGGGCGGGACTCGGCTCCTACGAGCAGTACTTC
-,TRBV25-1,TRBJ1-6,-,CASSFGGANSPLHF,TGTGCCAGCAGTTTCGGGGGCGCGAATTCACCCCTCCACTTT
many,TRBV5-1,TRBJ2-5,TRBD1,CASSATGGRETQYF,TGCGCCAGCAGCGCCACAGGGGGACGGGAGACCCAGTACTTC
many,TRBV5-5,TRBJ2-7,-,CASSLRREDEQYF,TGTGCCAGCAGCTTGAGGAGGGAGGACGAGCAGTACTTC
-,TRBV3-1,TRBJ2-7,-,CASSHSEYEQYF,TGTGCCAGCAGCCACTCAGAATACGAGCAGTACTTC
-,TRBV15,TRBJ2-7,-,CAASITRDLSSYEQYF,TGTGCCGCCAGCATAACCCGGGACTTGAGCTCCTACGAGCAGTACTTC
many,TRBV29-1,TRBJ2-7,-,CSVRLGVYEQYF,TGCAGCGTCCGCTTAGGGGTTTACGAGCAGTACTTC
-,TRBV15,TRBJ2-2,-,CATSMDFNTGERFF,TGTGCCACCAGTATGGACTTTAACACCGGGGAGCGGTTTTTT
many,TRBV12-3/TRBV12-4,TRBJ2-1,-,CASSLGPAVREQFF,TGTGCCAGCAGTTTAGGGCCTGCAGTACGTGAGCAGTTCTTC
-,TRBV6-2/TRBV6-3,TRBJ2-7,TRBD2,CASSYWLAESSYEQYF,TGTGCCAGCAGTTACTGGCTAGCGGAAAGCTCCTACGAGCAGTACTTC
-,TRBV6-6,TRBJ2-7,-,CASRSSDGSYEQYF,TGTGCCAGCAGGTCGTCGGACGGTTCCTACGAGCAGTACTTC
many,TRBV20-1,TRBJ2-3,TRBD2,CSARGTSGMTDTQYF,TGCAGTGCTAGGGGGACTAGCGGGATGACAGATACGCAGTATTTT
-,TRBV24-1,TRBJ1-5,-,CATSDLREFYSSQPQHF,TGTGCCACCAGTGATTTGAGGGAGTTTTATAGCAGTCAGCCCCAGCATTTT
many,TRBV4-1,TRBJ1-2,TRBD1,CASSRFVAGGNYGYTF,TGCGCCAGCAGCCGATTCGTCGCAGGGGGCAACTATGGCTACACCTTC